This entry features one T cell receptor (beta chain) sequence. Its antigen has not been determined. One base away there is no much larger clone; base qualities are not given. The sample originates from a study of shared clonotypes between healthy human individuals (dated by TCRdb to between 2020 and 2021). Study-wide context: Two women and a few men aged 18 to 49 years were included in the cohort. To increase sequencing depth and limit assay-specific biases, TCR repertoire library preparation and sequencing were carried out by different laboratories using diverse techniques. To estimate repertoire size and how much clonotype sharing occurs between individuals, the study deeply sequenced the blood TCR repertoires of 5 or 6 healthy adults. Between about 0.94 and 8.9 billion PBMCs per donor were obtained by leukapheresis. Per donor, three plates each were used for CD4 naive and CD4 memory, two for CD8 naive, and one for CD8 memory. The research as a whole found: Estimated clonotype richness was generally larger for naive than for memory subsets. Across a handful of donors, approximately 5% of naive CD4, more than 3% of naive CD8, around 2.1% of memory CD4, and 0.4% to 0.45% of memory CD8 clonotypes were shared. Compared with non-shared clonotypes, clonotypes shared by all four sorted-subset donors had higher generation probabilities. Even with the large sequencing depth, rarefaction of the sorted-subset datasets indicated that sequencing was incomplete. Sampling was restricted to blood, and TCR repertoires in tissue are likely to differ from TCR repertoires in blood. Based on pairwise subsampling, the degree of clonotype sharing among donors was expected to be affected by sequencing depth. The genetic and exposure-history diversity represented was limited by the small number of donors.

Using the deep immunoSEQ assay, multiplex PCR amplified TCR CDR3 regions from genomic DNA. Extracted genomic DNA from each cell subset was spread evenly across all wells of several immunoSEQ 96-well plates, with each plate serving as a replicate. For sorted subsets, about 200 ng genomic DNA, equal to 30,000 to 35,000 T cell genomes, was loaded into each replicate PCR. Purified libraries were quantified with a Qubit 3.0 fluorometer, sized on a Bioanalyzer 2100, and re-quantified with the KAPA Library Quantification kit. Every immunoSEQ 96-well plate was sequenced on a separate single-read 150-cycle Illumina NextSeq 550 flow cell. As for the authors' bioinformatics: Because only junctional sequences without quality scores were contained in the immunoSEQ output, filtering matching that applied to full-length reads could not be performed. Sequences were annotated with PyIR, a Python wrapper for IgBLAST v1.9, using IMGT germline references to assign V/J genes and CDR3. Reads were filtered out if the reads had weak V/J assignments (E-value above 1e-6), no CDR3, stop codons, out-of-frame junctions, or ambiguous translated residues. A V3J clonotype was defined by an identical inferred V gene, J gene, and CDR3 amino acid sequence. To compute the percentage overlap between repertoires, the number of shared unique clonotypes was divided by the size of the smaller repertoire. RTK rarefaction, the Chao1 estimator, and Recon v2.1 estimates of unobserved clonotypes were used to assess repertoire richness. Generation probabilities were computed with OLGA for all TCRbeta clonotypes obtained by the gDNA method from several donors. As stored in TCRdb, this immuneACCESS dataset retains in-frame rearrangements with V and J assigned. A fraction of the clones does not appear; measured against another copy, unresolved V genes explain less than half of the discrepancy, and the remainder lacks a known reason. The V and J calls and clone size come from that table; D and trimming were worked out from the DNA. A total of 2.3 million or so clones appear in this sample, 93% of them only once. The biggest ten clones account for 0.35% to 0.45% of the sample.

From the germline V gene, CDR1 is SGHTA and CDR2 is FQGNSA. The CDR3 sequence holds 14 residues, the cysteine and phenylalanine included. The read is trimmed to its CDR3 DNA, 42 bases read in frame from base 1. V sheds 5 bases and J sheds 4 bases, leaving 15 bases between their ends. The donors were healthy, HIV-negative adults with no recently reported acute infections or vaccinations. Every donor was a Caucasian adult residing in Nashville, Tennessee, USA. Magnetic negative selection was used to enrich CD4+ T cells, after which naive cells were positively selected on CD45RA and the negative fraction became the memory subset. After blood collection by leukapheresis, PBMCs were isolated using Ficoll-Histopaque density gradient centrifugation and then cryopreserved in the vapor phase of liquid nitrogen. Purity and quantity of every magnetically sorted T cell population were checked by analytical flow cytometry. From each sorted fraction, genomic DNA was isolated and quantified by UV absorbance on a Nanodrop 2000c.

This chain is built from TRBV7-2 and TRBJ2-7; the D gene is tentatively TRBD1 or TRBD2, each matching 6 bases. What was sequenced was naive CD4+ T cells from PBMCs. This sample's cell subset or site label indicates: CD45RA+ positively selected. The sequence was collected from a man aged 18 to 35 in good health. Some clones in this sample may be carry-over from other donors' samples. Here the CDR3 is given as CASSQWGAVYEQYF. The DNA sequence follows: TGTGCCAGCAGCCAATGGGGGGCAGTTTACGAGCAGTACTTC.